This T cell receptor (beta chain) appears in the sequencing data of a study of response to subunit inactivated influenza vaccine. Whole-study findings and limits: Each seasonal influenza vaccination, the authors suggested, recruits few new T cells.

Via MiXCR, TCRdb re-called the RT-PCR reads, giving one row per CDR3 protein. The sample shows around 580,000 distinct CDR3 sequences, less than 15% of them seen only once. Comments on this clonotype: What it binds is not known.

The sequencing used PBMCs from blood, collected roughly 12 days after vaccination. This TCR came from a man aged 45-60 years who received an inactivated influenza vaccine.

This CDR3 reads CASSYWAVEQYF. The DNA for the CDR3 is TGTGCCAGCAGTTACTGGGCAGTCGAGCAGTACTTC. V is TRBV6-2 or TRBV6-3 and J is TRBJ2-7; no reliable D call. The CDR3 extends over 12 amino acids. V lost 1 base and J lost 6, with 7 bases in between. CDR1 and CDR2 from the germline V gene are MNHEY and SVGEGT.